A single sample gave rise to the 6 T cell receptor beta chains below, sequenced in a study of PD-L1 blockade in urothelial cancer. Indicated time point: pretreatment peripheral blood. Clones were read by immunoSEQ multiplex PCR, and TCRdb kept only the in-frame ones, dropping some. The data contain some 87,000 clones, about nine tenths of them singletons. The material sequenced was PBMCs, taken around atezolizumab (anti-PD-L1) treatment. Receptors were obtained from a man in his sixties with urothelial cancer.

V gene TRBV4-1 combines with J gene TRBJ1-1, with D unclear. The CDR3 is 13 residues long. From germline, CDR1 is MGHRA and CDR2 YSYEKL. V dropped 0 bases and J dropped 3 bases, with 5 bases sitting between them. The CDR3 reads CASSQEEDTEAFF. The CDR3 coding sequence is TGCGCCAGCAGCCAAGAGGAGGACACTGAAGCTTTCTTT.

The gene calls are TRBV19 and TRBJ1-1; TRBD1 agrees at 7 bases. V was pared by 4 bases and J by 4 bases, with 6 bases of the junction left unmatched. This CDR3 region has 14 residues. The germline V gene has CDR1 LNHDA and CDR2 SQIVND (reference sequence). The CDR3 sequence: CASSNRGLGTEAFF. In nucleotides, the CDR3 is TGTGCCAGTAGTAACAGGGGATTAGGCACTGAAGCTTTCTTT.

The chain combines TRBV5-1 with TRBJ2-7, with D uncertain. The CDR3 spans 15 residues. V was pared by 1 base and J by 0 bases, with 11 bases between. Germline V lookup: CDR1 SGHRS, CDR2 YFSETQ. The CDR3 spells CASSLSSLSSYEQYF. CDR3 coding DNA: TGCGCCAGCAGCTTGAGTAGCCTGAGCTCCTACGAGCAGTACTTC.

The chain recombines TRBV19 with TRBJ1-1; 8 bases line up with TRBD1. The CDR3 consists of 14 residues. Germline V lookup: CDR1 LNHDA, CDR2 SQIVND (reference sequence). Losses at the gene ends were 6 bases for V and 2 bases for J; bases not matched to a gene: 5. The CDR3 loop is CASRTRGRNTEAFF. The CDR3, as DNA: TGTGCCAGTAGGACCAGGGGGCGAAACACTGAAGCTTTCTTT.

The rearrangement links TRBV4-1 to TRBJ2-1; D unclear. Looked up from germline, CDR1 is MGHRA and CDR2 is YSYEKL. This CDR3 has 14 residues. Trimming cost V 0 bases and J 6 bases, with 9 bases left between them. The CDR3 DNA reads TGCGCCAGCAGCCAAGAACCACTTAGCAATGAGCAGTTCTTC. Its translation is CASSQEPLSNEQFF.

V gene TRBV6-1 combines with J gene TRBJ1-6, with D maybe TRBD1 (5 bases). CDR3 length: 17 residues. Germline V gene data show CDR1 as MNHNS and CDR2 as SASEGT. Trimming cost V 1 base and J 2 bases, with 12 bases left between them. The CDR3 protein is CASSEERGGPYNSPLHF. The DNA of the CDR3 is TGTGCCAGCAGTGAAGAGAGGGGAGGCCCCTATAATTCACCCCTCCACTTT.